This T cell receptor beta chain comes out of a study of CD8+ T cells in alopecia areata. Across the whole study: A 6-month off-drug phase came after tofacitinib, which had lasted 6 to 18 months.

The length of the CDR3 is 13 residues. Germline V gene sequence: CDR1 SQVTM, CDR2 ANQGSEA. V lost 4 bases and J lost 2, with 11 bases in between. General study results and limits: TCRs were shared less clearly across patients than in mice, possibly for HLA-related reasons. Affected scalp, especially in alopecia totalis/universalis, had a higher clonality than normal scalp did.

Alopecia areata patients provided lesional scalp punch biopsies and peripheral blood. This clone was seen once. Its antigen is not known. RNA was extracted and reverse transcribed into cDNA as the sequencing template. Here immunoSEQ multiplex PCR was the method, and the copy in TCRdb shows in-frame clones only, minus some. The sample carries about 150,000 clones, more than 40% recorded once. The sequencing sample was made of CD4+ T cells sorted from blood. The gene calls are TRBV29-1 and TRBJ1-2; no definite D call. The clonotype originates from a human donor with alopecia areata. CDR3 protein: CSVGEGSNYGYTF. In DNA form, the CDR3 reads TGCAGCGTTGGGGAGGGTTCCAACTATGGCTACACCTTC.